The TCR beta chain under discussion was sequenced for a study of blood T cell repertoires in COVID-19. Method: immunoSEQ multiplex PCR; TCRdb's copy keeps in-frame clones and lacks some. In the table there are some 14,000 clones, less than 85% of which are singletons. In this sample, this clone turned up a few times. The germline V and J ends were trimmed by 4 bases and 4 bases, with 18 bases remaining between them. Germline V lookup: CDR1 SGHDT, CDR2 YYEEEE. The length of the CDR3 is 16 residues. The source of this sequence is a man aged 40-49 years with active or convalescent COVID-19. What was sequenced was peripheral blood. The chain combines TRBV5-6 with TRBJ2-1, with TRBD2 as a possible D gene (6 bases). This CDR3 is CASSEYGTHQYNEQFF. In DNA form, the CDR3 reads TGTGCCAGCAGCGAGTACGGGACTCACCAATACAATGAGCAGTTCTTC.